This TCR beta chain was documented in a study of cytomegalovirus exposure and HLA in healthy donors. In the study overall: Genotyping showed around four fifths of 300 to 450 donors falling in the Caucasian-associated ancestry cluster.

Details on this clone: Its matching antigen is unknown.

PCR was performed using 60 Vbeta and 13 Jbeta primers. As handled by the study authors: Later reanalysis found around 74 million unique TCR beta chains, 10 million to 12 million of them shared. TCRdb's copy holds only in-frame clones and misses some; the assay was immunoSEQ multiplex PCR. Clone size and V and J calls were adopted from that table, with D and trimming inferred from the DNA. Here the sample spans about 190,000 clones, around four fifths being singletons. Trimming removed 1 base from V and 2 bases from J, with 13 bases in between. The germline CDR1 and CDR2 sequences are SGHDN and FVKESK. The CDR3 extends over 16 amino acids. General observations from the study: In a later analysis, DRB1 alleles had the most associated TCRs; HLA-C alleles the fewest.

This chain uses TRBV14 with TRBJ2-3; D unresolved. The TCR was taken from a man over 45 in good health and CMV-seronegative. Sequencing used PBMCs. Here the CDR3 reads CASSQGDTSFTDTQYF. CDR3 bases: TGTGCCAGCAGCCAAGGAGACACCTCCTTCACAGATACGCAGTATTTT.